This TCR beta chain was recovered during a study of cytomegalovirus exposure and HLA in healthy donors. Findings and limits, study-wide: Cytomegalovirus status was reportedly diagnosed by the classifier with high specificity and sensitivity.

Amplification used 60 Vbeta primers and 13 Jbeta primers. This table comes from immunoSEQ multiplex PCR, and its TCRdb copy is limited to in-frame clones, with some not included. Of about 120,000 clones in the sample, around 81% were seen once. As concerns this clone: As yet, its antigen is unknown. One end of the junction is discordant with germline, which a read error may explain.

CDR1 is SEHNR and CDR2 is FQNEAQ in the germline V gene (reference sequence). The CDR3 covers 17 residues. What was sequenced was PBMCs. The V call is TRBV7-9, the J call TRBJ2-3; TRBD2 matches 12 bases. The TCR was taken from a woman aged 30 to 39 in good health and CMV-seronegative. The CDR3 sequence is CSSLGLAGTASTDTQYF. CDR3 sequence (DNA): TGTTCCAGTCTCGGACTAGCGGGAACAGCTAGCACAGATACGCAGTATTTT.